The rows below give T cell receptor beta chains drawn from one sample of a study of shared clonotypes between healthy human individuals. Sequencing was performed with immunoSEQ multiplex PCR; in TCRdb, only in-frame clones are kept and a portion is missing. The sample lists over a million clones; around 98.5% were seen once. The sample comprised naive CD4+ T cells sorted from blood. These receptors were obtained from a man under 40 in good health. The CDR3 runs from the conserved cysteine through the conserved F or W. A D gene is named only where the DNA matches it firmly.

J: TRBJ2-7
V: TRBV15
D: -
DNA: TGTGCCAGCGCTATGGGGAGAAACTGCGAGCAGTACTTC
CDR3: CASAMGRNCEQYF

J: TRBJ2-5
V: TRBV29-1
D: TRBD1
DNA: TGCAGCGTTCTGACAGGGGAGACCCAGTACTTC
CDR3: CSVLTGETQYF

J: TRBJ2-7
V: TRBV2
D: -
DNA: TGTGCCACCTCAGACAGCCCCTACGAGCAGTACTTC
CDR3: CATSDSPYEQYF

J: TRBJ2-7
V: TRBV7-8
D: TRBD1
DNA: TGTGCCAGCAGCTTGACAGGGGGGAGCTACGAGCAGTACTTC
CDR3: CASSLTGGSYEQYF

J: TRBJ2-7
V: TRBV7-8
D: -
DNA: TGTGCCAGCAGCTTAGGCCGGACACAGACCTACGAGCAGTACTTC
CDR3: CASSLGRTQTYEQYF

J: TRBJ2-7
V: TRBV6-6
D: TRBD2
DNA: TGTGCCAGCAGTTCATTTATAGGCGGGAGCGAGCAGTACTTC
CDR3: CASSSFIGGSEQYF

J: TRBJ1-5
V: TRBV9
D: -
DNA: TGTGCCAGCAGCGTAGCAGGGAGGAATCAGCCCCAGCATTTT
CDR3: CASSVAGRNQPQHF

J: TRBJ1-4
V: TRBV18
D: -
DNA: TGTGCCAGCTCACCCCCAGGCCCTGAAAAACTGTTTTTT
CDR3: CASSPPGPEKLFF

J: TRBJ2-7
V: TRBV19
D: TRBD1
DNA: TGTGCCAGTAGCCGGACAGGGGCCCTCAGCTCCTACGAGCAGTACTTC
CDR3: CASSRTGALSSYEQYF

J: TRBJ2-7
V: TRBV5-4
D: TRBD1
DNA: TGTGCCAGCAGCTTGTCCAGGACAGGGGCCTACGAGCAGTACTTC
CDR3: CASSLSRTGAYEQYF

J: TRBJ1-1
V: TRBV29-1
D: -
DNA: TGCAGCGTTGCTCCCCACCCGTCGAGCACTGAAGCTTTCTTT
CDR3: CSVAPHPSSTEAFF

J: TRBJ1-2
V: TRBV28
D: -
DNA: TGTGCCAGCAGTACCCAGGCGTTTCAAATGGTAGGCTACACCTTC
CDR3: CASSTQAFQMVGYTF

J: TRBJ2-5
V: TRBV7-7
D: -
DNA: TGTGCCAGCAGCTTAGCACTACAAGAGACCCAGTACTTC
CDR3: CASSLALQETQYF

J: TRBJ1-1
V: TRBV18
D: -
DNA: TGTGCCAGCTCACCACTAGGGAACACTGAAGCTTTCTTT
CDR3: CASSPLGNTEAFF

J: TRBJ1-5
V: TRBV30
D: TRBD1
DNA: TGTGCCTTCGGACAGGGGGCTACGAATCAGCCCCAGCATTTT
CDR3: CAFGQGATNQPQHF

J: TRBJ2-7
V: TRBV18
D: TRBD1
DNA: TGTGCCAGCTCCCGTGAGGGACAGGGTTACGAGCAGTACTTC
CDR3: CASSREGQGYEQYF

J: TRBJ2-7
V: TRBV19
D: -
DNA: TGTGCCAGTAAGTGGAGAGTCCTCGACGAGCAGTACTTC
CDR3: CASKWRVLDEQYF

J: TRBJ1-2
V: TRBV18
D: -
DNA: TGTGCCAGCTCACCACCGGGGGGGCTCAACTATGGCTACACCTTC
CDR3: CASSPPGGLNYGYTF